These T cell receptor beta chains were read from a single sample in a study of shared clonotypes between healthy human individuals. TCRdb keeps only in-frame clones here, not all; method: immunoSEQ multiplex PCR. This table has 110,000 or so clones, approximately 70% appearing once. The source material was memory CD8+ T cells sorted from blood. The receptors were sampled from a woman aged 30 to 39 in good health. The CDR3 runs from the conserved cysteine through the conserved F or W. A D gene is named only where the DNA matches it firmly. Clone size is given for some rows only: seen once, a few or many times, or a class if the clone is expanded.

clone_size j_call d_call v_call cdr3_nt cdr3_aa
NA TRBJ1-2 TRBD1 TRBV2 TGTGCCAGCAGATTGGACAGGGGTCCCCCTGGCTACACCTTC CASRLDRGPPGYTF
few TRBJ1-5 NA TRBV6-1 TGTGCCAGCAGTGAATCCCCAAATAGCAATCAGCCCCAGCATTTT CASSESPNSNQPQHF
few TRBJ2-7 TRBD1 TRBV7-9 TGTGCCAGCAGCACGACAGGGCCCGAGCAGTACTTC CASSTTGPEQYF
NA TRBJ2-3 TRBD2 TRBV15 TGTGCCACCAGCGATAGTAGCGGGAGTCCGACAGATACGCAGTATTTT CATSDSSGSPTDTQYF
NA TRBJ2-7 TRBD2 TRBV25-1 TGTGCCAGCAGTCATAGCGGGAGTGGGACCTACGAGCAGTACTTC CASSHSGSGTYEQYF
NA TRBJ2-1 NA TRBV5-4 TGTGCCAGCAGCTCAGGGTATGGGAATGAGCAGTTCTTC CASSSGYGNEQFF
many TRBJ2-1 NA TRBV6-5 TGTGCCAGCCACAAGGGAATAGAGTCCTACAATGAGCAGTTCTTC CASHKGIESYNEQFF
NA TRBJ2-1 TRBD2 TRBV6-4 TGTGCCAGTCCATCGAGCAGCGGGAGCATATATGAGCAGTTCTTC CASPSSSGSIYEQFF
NA TRBJ2-1 NA TRBV28 TGTGCCAGCAGCCCCACCGGACAGCAACGATATTACAATGAGCAGTTCTTC CASSPTGQQRYYNEQFF
NA TRBJ1-5 NA TRBV6-4 TGTGCCAGCAGTGACCCCATGGGGGGGGCTGGTAATCAGCCCCAGCATTTT CASSDPMGGAGNQPQHF
NA TRBJ2-3 TRBD2 TRBV7-2 TGTGCCAGCACCAAATGGACTAGCCAAGCGACAGATACGCAGTATTTT CASTKWTSQATDTQYF
NA TRBJ2-7 TRBD2 TRBV5-1 TGCGCCAGCAGCGATGGGACTAGTCGCGAGCAGTACTTC CASSDGTSREQYF
NA TRBJ2-7 NA TRBV6-1 TGTGCCAGCAAGCCCTTTGAGGGGGCCTACGAGCAGTACTTC CASKPFEGAYEQYF
few TRBJ2-1 TRBD1 TRBV7-6 TGTGCCAGCAGCCCCCACGGACAGGGAGAAATCTACAATGAGCAGTTCTTC CASSPHGQGEIYNEQFF
NA TRBJ1-5 TRBD1 TRBV27 TGTGCCAGCAGTGTGGGACAGATCAATCAGCCCCAGCATTTT CASSVGQINQPQHF
NA TRBJ2-1 NA TRBV7-8 TGTGCCAGCAGCAACCGGGGACCCGATGAGCAGTTCTTC CASSNRGPDEQFF
NA TRBJ2-3 NA TRBV5-4 TGTGCCAGCAGCTTGCCTGGGGACACAGATACGCAGTATTTT CASSLPGDTDTQYF
NA TRBJ2-7 NA TRBV10-2 TGCGCCAGCAGTGAAACCGCCTACGAGCAGTACTTC CASSETAYEQYF
NA TRBJ1-4 NA TRBV4-1 TGCGCCAGCAGCCCCGAGGGACCTCCAGAGACTAATGAAAAACTGTTTTTT CASSPEGPPETNEKLFF
few TRBJ1-3 TRBD1 TRBV19 TGTGCCAGTAATCTGGGACAGGGCTACTCTGGAAACACCATATATTTT CASNLGQGYSGNTIYF
NA TRBJ1-2 NA TRBV10-2 TGCGCCAGCAGTGAATACGGGACCGCGAGGCTTGGCTACACCTTC CASSEYGTARLGYTF
NA TRBJ2-5 TRBD2 TRBV27 TGTGCCAGCAGCACCCTCGGGAGGCAAGAGACCCAGTACTTC CASSTLGRQETQYF
NA TRBJ1-2 NA TRBV2 TGTGCCAGCAGTGGGGAAGGGGAAGGCTATGGCTACACCTTC CASSGEGEGYGYTF
many TRBJ2-7 NA TRBV19 TGTGCCAGTAGTATCTCCCTTGGCAGCTACGAGCAGTACTTC CASSISLGSYEQYF
NA TRBJ2-1 NA TRBV11-2 TGTGCCAGCAGCAAGTATGCGTGGAATGAGCAGTTCTTC CASSKYAWNEQFF
NA TRBJ2-7 TRBD2 TRBV7-9 TGTGCCAGCAGCTTAAGCCTAGCGGGGCGCTACGAGCAGTACTTC CASSLSLAGRYEQYF
NA TRBJ2-7 NA TRBV5-1 TGCGCCAGCAGCTTGGGGGTTGAGCTGTACTTC CASSLGVELYF
NA TRBJ1-3 NA TRBV7-9 TGTGCCAGCCATAAAAATATTGGAAACACCATATATTTT CASHKNIGNTIYF
once TRBJ2-5 TRBD2 TRBV5-1 TGCGCCAGCAGCCCCGAACTGGGACTAGCGGGAGGGTACCAAGAGACCCAGTACTTC CASSPELGLAGGYQETQYF
NA TRBJ2-7 TRBD2 TRBV7-8 TGTGCCAGCAGCTTAGGCCTAGCGGGAGGGACCTACGAGCAGTACTTC CASSLGLAGGTYEQYF
NA TRBJ2-1 NA TRBV29-1 TGCAGCGTCCGCGGACCGCTACCCTCTTACAATGAGCAGTTCTTC CSVRGPLPSYNEQFF
NA TRBJ2-2 TRBD1 TRBV28 TGTGCCAGCAGCCCCCGACAGGGGGCCACCGGGGAGCTGTTTTTT CASSPRQGATGELFF
few TRBJ2-1 NA TRBV25-1 TGTGCCAGCAGTGAGAACTCCTACAATGAGCAGTTCTTC CASSENSYNEQFF
NA TRBJ2-2 NA TRBV25-1 TGTGCCAGCAGTGAGACGGTGGCACCCGGGGAGCTGTTTTTT CASSETVAPGELFF
NA TRBJ2-5 NA TRBV7-8 TGTGCCAGCAGCTTTGGTGCTAAGGACCAGTACTTC CASSFGAKDQYF
NA TRBJ2-1 NA TRBV6-5 TGTGCCAGCAGTTCACAGGGATACAATGAGCAGTTCTTC CASSSQGYNEQFF
few TRBJ2-7 NA TRBV7-8 TGTGCCAGCAGCTTTTCAGGCCGAGCCTACGAGCAGTACTTC CASSFSGRAYEQYF
NA TRBJ2-1 NA TRBV5-6 TGTGCCAGCAGCCTCGTGAACCGGGAATTGGTTGAGCAGTTCTTC CASSLVNRELVEQFF
NA TRBJ2-3 TRBD2 TRBV14 TGTGCCAGCAGCCAAAAAACTAGCGGGAGAGGACATACGCAGTATTTT CASSQKTSGRGHTQYF
NA TRBJ2-2 TRBD2 TRBV27 TGTGCCAGCAGTTGGTCGCTAGCGGTCGACACCGGGGAGCTGTTTTTT CASSWSLAVDTGELFF
NA TRBJ2-7 NA TRBV5-1 TGCGCCAGCAGTTTCCTTAGCGGCTATACCTACGAGCAGTACTTC CASSFLSGYTYEQYF